The rows below give T cell receptor beta chains drawn from one sample of a study of blood T cell repertoires in COVID-19. Libraries were prepared by immunoSEQ multiplex PCR; TCRdb keeps only in-frame clonotypes and omits some of them. This table holds tens of thousands of clones, about four fifths found once. Sequencing was performed on peripheral blood. These receptors were obtained from an older man with acute or convalescent COVID-19. Both conserved end residues are part of each CDR3. A D gene is named only where the DNA matches it firmly. Clone size is given for some rows only: seen once, a few or many times, or a class if the clone is expanded.

J: TRBJ2-1; size: .; V: TRBV18; D: TRBD1; length: 16; DNA: TGTGCCAGCTCAGAGGACAGGGGGCTTGTCTACAATGAGCAGTTCTTC; CDR3: CASSEDRGLVYNEQFF
J: TRBJ2-7; size: .; V: TRBV18; D: .; length: 13; DNA: TGTGCCAGCTCAACGATCACCCAGGACGAGCAGTACTTC; CDR3: CASSTITQDEQYF
J: TRBJ2-1; size: .; V: TRBV28; D: .; length: 15; DNA: TGTGCCAGCAGTTCCCACAGGGTAACCTACAATGAGCAGTTCTTC; CDR3: CASSSHRVTYNEQFF
J: TRBJ2-7; size: .; V: TRBV5-1; D: .; length: 14; DNA: TGCGCCAGCACTACTATCGAAGGTGTTTACGAGCAGTACTTC; CDR3: CASTTIEGVYEQYF
J: TRBJ2-1; size: .; V: TRBV14; D: .; length: 14; DNA: TGTGCCAGCAGCCCCGGAGGTCTCTACAATGAGCAGTTCTTC; CDR3: CASSPGGLYNEQFF
J: TRBJ1-5; size: .; V: TRBV15; D: TRBD1; length: 16; DNA: TGTGCCACCAGCAGGCCGGACAGGGTGGGAACTCAGCCCCAGCATTTT; CDR3: CATSRPDRVGTQPQHF
J: TRBJ1-1; size: .; V: TRBV19; D: TRBD1; length: 18; DNA: TGTGCCAGTAGTACCCCCACCCGACAGGGGGCGCTTGGCACTGAAGCTTTCTTT; CDR3: CASSTPTRQGALGTEAFF
J: TRBJ2-5; size: .; V: TRBV27; D: TRBD2; length: 16; DNA: TGTGCCAGCAGCACTGAAGGGGCTAGCGGGTCTGAGACCCAGTACTTC; CDR3: CASSTEGASGSETQYF
J: TRBJ2-2; size: .; V: TRBV18; D: TRBD2; length: 17; DNA: TGTGCCAGCTCATCCGGACTAGGGACGATGCGCACCGGGGAGCTGTTTTTT; CDR3: CASSSGLGTMRTGELFF
J: TRBJ2-5; size: .; V: TRBV28; D: .; length: 13; DNA: TGTGCCAGCAGTCGTAGAAGTATCGAGACCCAGTACTTC; CDR3: CASSRRSIETQYF
J: TRBJ1-5; size: .; V: TRBV19; D: TRBD1; length: 12; DNA: TGTGCCAGTAGGACAGGGAATCAGCCCCAGCATTTT; CDR3: CASRTGNQPQHF
J: TRBJ2-1; size: .; V: TRBV5-4; D: TRBD1; length: 15; DNA: TGTGCCAGCAGCTTGCGGACAGGGGGTTTCAATGAGCAGTTCTTC; CDR3: CASSLRTGGFNEQFF
J: TRBJ1-2; size: .; V: TRBV28; D: TRBD1; length: 15; DNA: TGTGCCAGCAGTCAAGGGACAGGAGGAATGAATGGCTACACCTTC; CDR3: CASSQGTGGMNGYTF
J: TRBJ2-1; size: .; V: TRBV19; D: TRBD2; length: 13; DNA: TGTGCCAGTGAGGGACTAGCGAGGTTAGGGCAGTTCTTC; CDR3: CASEGLARLGQFF
J: TRBJ2-1; size: .; V: TRBV27; D: TRBD2; length: 16; DNA: TGTGCCAGCACCAAAGAAGCGGGAGTGAAGAGGAATGAGCAGTTCTTC; CDR3: CASTKEAGVKRNEQFF
J: TRBJ2-2; size: .; V: TRBV10-3; D: .; length: 16; DNA: TGTGCCATCAGTGAGTATATAGGACAGAACACCGGGGAGCTGTTTTTT; CDR3: CAISEYIGQNTGELFF
J: TRBJ1-4; size: .; V: TRBV5-1; D: TRBD1; length: 15; DNA: TGCGCCAGCAGCGCCTCCGGGACAGCGAATGAAAAACTGTTTTTT; CDR3: CASSASGTANEKLFF
J: TRBJ1-1; size: .; V: TRBV6-6; D: .; length: 16; DNA: TGTGCCAGCAGGCAGCCTCCGGGGGGAGGGAACACTGAAGCTTTCTTT; CDR3: CASRQPPGGGNTEAFF
J: TRBJ1-1; size: .; V: TRBV7-2; D: TRBD1; length: 14; DNA: TGTGCCAGCAGCTTAAAGGGGGGACAGGGCGAAGCTTTCTTT; CDR3: CASSLKGGQGEAFF
J: TRBJ1-4; size: .; V: TRBV14; D: TRBD1; length: 16; DNA: TGTGCCAGCAGCCAAAGACAGGGGGCGCGTAGTGAAAAACTGTTTTTT; CDR3: CASSQRQGARSEKLFF
J: TRBJ2-7; size: .; V: TRBV10-3; D: TRBD2; length: 16; DNA: TGTGCCATCAGTGAGCCGAAAGGGCTAGCGGGCTACGAGCAGTACTTC; CDR3: CAISEPKGLAGYEQYF
J: TRBJ2-5; size: .; V: TRBV5-4; D: TRBD2; length: 16; DNA: TGTGCCAGCAGCTTGGAGGCGGGACTAGCGGAAGAGACCCAGTACTTC; CDR3: CASSLEAGLAEETQYF
J: TRBJ2-1; size: .; V: TRBV18; D: TRBD1; length: 16; DNA: TGTGCCAGCTCACCCGGGACAGGGGGCCGGAGAAATGAGCAGTTCTTC; CDR3: CASSPGTGGRRNEQFF
J: TRBJ1-1; size: .; V: TRBV6-5; D: TRBD1; length: 15; DNA: TGTGCCAGCAGGCGGTCCGGGACAGGGAACACTGAAGCTTTCTTT; CDR3: CASRRSGTGNTEAFF
J: TRBJ2-3; size: few; V: TRBV5-1; D: TRBD2; length: 15; DNA: TGCGCCAGCAGCTCGTTAGCGGGCCCGGGGGGAACGCAGTATTTT; CDR3: CASSSLAGPGGTQYF
J: TRBJ1-1; size: .; V: TRBV5-1; D: .; length: 15; DNA: TGCGCCAGCACGGAGGCGGCCTCCAAGGGAACTGAAGCTTTCTTT; CDR3: CASTEAASKGTEAFF
J: TRBJ1-1; size: .; V: TRBV9; D: .; length: 15; DNA: TGTGCCAGCAGCGTAACGGCGGCGCCCAAGACTGAAGCTTTCTTT; CDR3: CASSVTAAPKTEAFF
J: TRBJ2-2; size: once; V: TRBV5-1; D: TRBD2; length: 14; DNA: TGCGCCAGCAGCTTCGGAGGGAGGGCCGGGGAGCTGTTTTTT; CDR3: CASSFGGRAGELFF
J: TRBJ2-7; size: .; V: TRBV25-1; D: .; length: 16; DNA: TGTGCCAGCAGTGAATATTCAGCGGTAGGAACCTACGAGCAGTACTTC; CDR3: CASSEYSAVGTYEQYF
J: TRBJ2-7; size: .; V: TRBV12-3/TRBV12-4; D: .; length: 12; DNA: TGTGCCAGCAGTTACACCCTAGCCGAGCAGTACTTC; CDR3: CASSYTLAEQYF
J: TRBJ2-2; size: .; V: TRBV5-1; D: TRBD2; length: 15; DNA: TGCGCCAGCAGCGGGACTAGCGGGAGTCCCGGGGAGCTGTTTTTT; CDR3: CASSGTSGSPGELFF
J: TRBJ1-2; size: .; V: TRBV19; D: .; length: 13; DNA: TGTGCCAGTGTTAAGACAGACGACTATGGCTACACCTTC; CDR3: CASVKTDDYGYTF
J: TRBJ1-5; size: few; V: TRBV5-1; D: .; length: 14; DNA: TGCGCCAGCAGCTTTGGTGACTCCAATCAGCCCCAGCATTTT; CDR3: CASSFGDSNQPQHF
J: TRBJ2-5; size: .; V: TRBV4-2; D: TRBD1; length: 15; DNA: TGTGCCAGCAGCCAAGGCAGGGACAGGGAAGAGACCCAGTACTTC; CDR3: CASSQGRDREETQYF
J: TRBJ2-3; size: .; V: TRBV18; D: .; length: 12; DNA: TGTGCCAGCTCACCAGGGGCTGATACGCAGTATTTT; CDR3: CASSPGADTQYF
J: TRBJ1-1; size: .; V: TRBV19; D: .; length: 15; DNA: TGTGCCAGTAGTATAAGTGGGACTGGAGGGACTGAAGCTTTCTTT; CDR3: CASSISGTGGTEAFF
J: TRBJ2-3; size: .; V: TRBV6-5; D: TRBD2; length: 16; DNA: TGTGCCAGCAGTTCCGGGACTAGCGGGAGGGTAGATACGCAGTATTTT; CDR3: CASSSGTSGRVDTQYF
J: TRBJ1-1; size: .; V: TRBV7-9; D: .; length: 14; DNA: TGTGCCAGCAGCTTAGGGGGAGTGAACACTGAAGCTTTCTTT; CDR3: CASSLGGVNTEAFF
J: TRBJ2-3; size: .; V: TRBV10-3; D: TRBD2; length: 14; DNA: TGTGCCATGGGACTAGCGGGAGAGGGCGATACGCAGTATTTT; CDR3: CAMGLAGEGDTQYF
J: TRBJ1-4; size: .; V: TRBV27; D: .; length: 13; DNA: TGTGCCAGCAGTCTGGGGGGGAATGAAAAACTGTTTTTT; CDR3: CASSLGGNEKLFF
J: TRBJ1-1; size: .; V: TRBV12-3/TRBV12-4; D: TRBD1; length: 11; DNA: TGTGCCATATCGGACAGGGGTGAAGCTTTCTTT; CDR3: CAISDRGEAFF
J: TRBJ2-7; size: .; V: TRBV3-1/TRBV3-2; D: TRBD1; length: 14; DNA: TGTGCCAGCAGCTATGGACAGGGCAACTACGAGCAGTACTTC; CDR3: CASSYGQGNYEQYF
J: TRBJ1-1; size: .; V: TRBV5-5; D: .; length: 14; DNA: TGTGCCAGCAGCTCCCCCGGACATGCGAACGAAGCTTTCTTT; CDR3: CASSSPGHANEAFF
J: TRBJ2-3; size: .; V: TRBV12-3/TRBV12-4; D: .; length: 12; DNA: TGTGCCAGCAGCTTTAGCACAGATACGCAGTATTTT; CDR3: CASSFSTDTQYF
J: TRBJ2-1; size: .; V: TRBV9; D: .; length: 15; DNA: TGTGCCAGCAGCGCACAGGGAAGCTCCTACAATGAGCAGTTCTTC; CDR3: CASSAQGSSYNEQFF
J: TRBJ2-5; size: .; V: TRBV10-1; D: .; length: 19; DNA: TGCGCCAGCAGTGAGTCCGGGGGAACGAGGTCTGAGGCGGGAGAGACCCAGTACTTC; CDR3: CASSESGGTRSEAGETQYF
J: TRBJ1-1; size: few; V: TRBV10-3; D: .; length: 17; DNA: TGTGCCATCAGTGAGTCGGGAGGGAGAGGGCTAAACACTGAAGCTTTCTTT; CDR3: CAISESGGRGLNTEAFF
J: TRBJ2-1; size: .; V: TRBV3-1/TRBV3-2; D: .; length: 14; DNA: TGTGCCAGCAGCCGAACGACTAGGCATGACGAGCAGTTCTTC; CDR3: CASSRTTRHDEQFF
J: TRBJ1-1; size: .; V: TRBV19; D: TRBD1; length: 17; DNA: TGTGCCAGTAGTATAGAGGGACAGGGGGCCATGAACACTGAAGCTTTCTTT; CDR3: CASSIEGQGAMNTEAFF
J: TRBJ2-3; size: .; V: TRBV5-1; D: TRBD2; length: 14; DNA: TGCGCCAGCAAGCGGGGCCCTAGCACAGATACGCAGTATTTT; CDR3: CASKRGPSTDTQYF
J: TRBJ1-2; size: .; V: TRBV28; D: .; length: 14; DNA: TGTGCCAGCAGTTTACAGGGCGTCGGGCGTGGCTACACCTTC; CDR3: CASSLQGVGRGYTF
J: TRBJ1-4; size: .; V: TRBV6-5; D: TRBD1; length: 16; DNA: TGTGCCAGCAGTTCCCGGCGACAGGGGATTCGCGAAAAACTGTTTTTT; CDR3: CASSSRRQGIREKLFF
J: TRBJ1-5; size: .; V: TRBV6-5; D: TRBD1; length: 15; DNA: TGTGCCAGCAGTCCGACAGGGCCGGGCAATCAGCCCCAGCATTTT; CDR3: CASSPTGPGNQPQHF
J: TRBJ2-4; size: .; V: TRBV7-8; D: .; length: 16; DNA: TGTGCCAGCAGTCTAGCAGGACTCCTAGCCAAAAACATTCAGTACTTC; CDR3: CASSLAGLLAKNIQYF
J: TRBJ2-1; size: .; V: TRBV7-2; D: TRBD2; length: 15; DNA: TGTGCCAGCAGCCAAAGGACTAGCGGTTACAATGAGCAGTTCTTC; CDR3: CASSQRTSGYNEQFF
J: TRBJ2-3; size: .; V: TRBV29-1; D: .; length: 13; DNA: TGCAGCGTAGCGGTCACTAGCACAGATACGCAGTATTTT; CDR3: CSVAVTSTDTQYF
J: TRBJ2-3; size: .; V: TRBV9; D: TRBD2; length: 13; DNA: TGTGCCATCCAAGCGGGAAGCACAGATACGCAGTATTTT; CDR3: CAIQAGSTDTQYF
J: TRBJ1-2; size: few; V: TRBV5-1; D: TRBD1; length: 14; DNA: TGCGCCAGCAGCTTGGGTGGGGACAGGTATGGCTACACCTTC; CDR3: CASSLGGDRYGYTF
J: TRBJ2-4; size: many; V: TRBV19; D: .; length: 16; DNA: TGTGCCAGTAGGGGGACTTGGACCGGAGGCAAAAACATTCAGTACTTC; CDR3: CASRGTWTGGKNIQYF